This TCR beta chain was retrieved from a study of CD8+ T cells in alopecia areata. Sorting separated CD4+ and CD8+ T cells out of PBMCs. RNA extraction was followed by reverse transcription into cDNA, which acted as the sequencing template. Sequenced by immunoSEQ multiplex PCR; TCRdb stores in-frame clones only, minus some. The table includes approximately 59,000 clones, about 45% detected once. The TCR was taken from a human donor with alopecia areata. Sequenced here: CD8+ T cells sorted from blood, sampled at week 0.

CDR3 bases: TGTGCCAGCAGCGTACGGGGCACAGATACGCAGTATTTT. Translation: CASSVRGTDTQYF. The chain recombines TRBV9 with TRBJ2-3; D not resolved. Per germline, CDR1 SGDLS and CDR2 YYNGEE. V shed 1 base and J shed 1 base, with 4 bases lying between them. The CDR3 is 13 amino acids.